The present entry profiles one T cell receptor beta chain with its context. The entry originates in a study of T cells in localized non-small cell lung cancer. Using immunoSEQ multiplex PCR, the repertoire was profiled, and TCRdb retains in-frame clones only, with some absent. The table includes 100,000 to 150,000 clones, 70% to 90% detected once. Per germline, CDR1 MRHNA and CDR2 SNTAGT. V lost 4 bases to trimming and J lost 3 bases, with 7 bases between them. The CDR3 is 13 residues long. This sequence joins TRBV6-4 and TRBJ2-4; D is unresolved. The TCR originated in an older female donor with stage I lung adenocarcinoma. Sequencing used peripheral blood, obtained before any cancer treatment. In DNA, the CDR3 is TGTGCCAGCAGTGCTTTGGGCAAAAACATTCAGTACTTC. It encodes CASSALGKNIQYF.